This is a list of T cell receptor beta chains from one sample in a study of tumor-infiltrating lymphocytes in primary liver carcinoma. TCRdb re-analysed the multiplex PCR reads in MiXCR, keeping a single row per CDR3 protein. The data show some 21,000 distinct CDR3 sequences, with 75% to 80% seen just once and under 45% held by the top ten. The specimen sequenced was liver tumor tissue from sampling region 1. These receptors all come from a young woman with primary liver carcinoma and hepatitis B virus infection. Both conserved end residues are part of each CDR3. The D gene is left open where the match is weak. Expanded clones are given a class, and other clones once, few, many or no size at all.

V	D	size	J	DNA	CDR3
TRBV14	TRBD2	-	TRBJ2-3	TGTGCCAGGAGCCAAGTTCAGCGGGAGGGCCGTGATACGCAGTATTTT	CARSQVQREGRDTQYF
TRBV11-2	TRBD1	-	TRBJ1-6	TGTGCCAGCGGGAAGGGGACAGGGGTTTCACCCCTCCACTTT	CASGKGTGVSPLHF
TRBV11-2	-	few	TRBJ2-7	TGTGCCAGTGAAAACAGGTTCCCCTCCTACGAGCAGTACTTC	CASENRFPSYEQYF
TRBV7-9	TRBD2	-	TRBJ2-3	TGTGCCAGCAGTCTATTACTAGCGGGAGCCATAGATACGCAATATTTT	CASSLLLAGAIDTQYF
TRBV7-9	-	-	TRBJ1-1	TGTGCCAGAAGCTTAGGGCTTCCGAACGGCGGAGCGTTCTTT	CARSLGLPNGGAFF
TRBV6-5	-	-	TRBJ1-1	TGTGGCAGTAGTTACGCAGATGGAGCTTTCTTT	CGSSYADGAFF
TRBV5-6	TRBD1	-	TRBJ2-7	TGTGCCAGCTGCTTACGGACAGGGCTATCACAATACTTC	CASCLRTGLSQYF
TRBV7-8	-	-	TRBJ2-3	TGTGTCAGCAGCTTGTGCAGCGGTCGGGATACGCAGTATTTT	CVSSLCSGRDTQYF
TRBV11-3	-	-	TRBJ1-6	TGTGCTAACAGCTTTATGTGGAGCTATAATTCACCCCCCCACTTT	CANSFMWSYNSPPHF
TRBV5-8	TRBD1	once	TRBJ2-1	TGTGACAGCAGCTTAGACAGGGGCAATGAGCAGTTTTTC	CDSSLDRGNEQFF
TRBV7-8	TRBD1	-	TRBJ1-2	TGTGCCAGCAGCTCCGGCAGGGGGTCCTATGGCTACACCTTC	CASSSGRGSYGYTF
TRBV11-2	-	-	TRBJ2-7	TGTGCCATCAAGATTGCGGGGAACTGCGAGCAGTATTTC	CAIKIAGNCEQYF
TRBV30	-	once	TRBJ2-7	TGTGCCTGGAAACGAACAAGGGGCGAGCAGTACTTC	CAWKRTRGEQYF
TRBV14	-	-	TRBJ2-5	TGTACGAGCAGCCAAGACAGGTCTTCCCAAGAGACCCAGTACTTC	CTSSQDRSSQETQYF
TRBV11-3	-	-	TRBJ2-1	TGTGCCGGCGCTAGTAGGAATGGGAATGAGCAGTTCTTC	CAGASRNGNEQFF
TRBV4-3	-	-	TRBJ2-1	TGCGCCAACAGCCAAGGTGCGGGAAGCTCATACAATGAGCAGTTCTTC	CANSQGAGSSYNEQFF
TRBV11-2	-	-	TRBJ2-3	TGTGCCAGCAGCTTGGAGGCTAACGGGACGGATACGCTGTATTTT	CASSLEANGTDTLYF
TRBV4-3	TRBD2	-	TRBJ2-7	TGCACCAGCAGCCAAGTTGTGACGGGGGGTCACATTAGCTATGAGCAGTACTTC	CTSSQVVTGGHISYEQYF
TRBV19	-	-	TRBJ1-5	TGTGCCAGTAGTATAGGCAGGATCGCGCCCAGCAATCAGCCCCAGCATTTT	CASSIGRIAPSNQPQHF
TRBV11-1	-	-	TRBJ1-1	TGTGCCAGCAGCTCAACCGGGATAGTGAACGCTGAAGCTCTCTTT	CASSSTGIVNAEALF
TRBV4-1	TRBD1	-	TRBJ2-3	TGCGCCAGCTGCGCGCGGGGACAGGGTTTCTCAGATGCGCAGTATTTT	CASCARGQGFSDAQYF
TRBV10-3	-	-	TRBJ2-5	TGTGCCATCAGTGAGACGGCCACCAGACAAGAGACCCAGCACTTC	CAISETATRQETQHF